The clone carrying this TCR beta chain has a handful of counts. Antigen: not known. The data were obtained in a study of beta chain features in type 1 diabetes. CDR1 and CDR2 from the germline V gene are GTSNPN and SVGIG (reference sequence). V was shortened by 0 bases and J by 2 bases, with 11 bases between the two germline ends. The CDR3 is made up of 14 amino acids. The study, taken as a whole, reports: Equally in patients and controls, PCR might preferentially amplify shorter templates.

Sequencing targeted expressed TCRB transcripts, as all isolated RNA had been reverse transcribed. There were several million reads on average in the naive, central memory and regulatory T cell samples. The assay was immunoSEQ multiplex PCR, and TCRdb's table has in-frame clones only and misses some. The sample has about 620,000 clones; roughly a sixth are singletons. This sequence originates from a man younger than 35 in good health. Sample: naive CD4+ T cells from blood. The rearrangement links TRBV30 to TRBJ2-7; D is perhaps TRBD1 (6 bases). DNA of the CDR3: TGTGCCTGGAGTGTAACAGGGACGACCTACGAGCAGTACTTC. Protein sequence: CAWSVTGTTYEQYF. The variable domain in full, completed from reference TRBV30 and TRBJ2-7, reads SQTIHQWPATLVQPVGSPLSLECTVEGTSNPNLYWYRQAAGRGLQLLFYSVGIGQISSEVPQNLSASRPQDRQFILSSKKLLLSDSGFYLCAWSVTGTTYEQYFGPGTRLTVT.